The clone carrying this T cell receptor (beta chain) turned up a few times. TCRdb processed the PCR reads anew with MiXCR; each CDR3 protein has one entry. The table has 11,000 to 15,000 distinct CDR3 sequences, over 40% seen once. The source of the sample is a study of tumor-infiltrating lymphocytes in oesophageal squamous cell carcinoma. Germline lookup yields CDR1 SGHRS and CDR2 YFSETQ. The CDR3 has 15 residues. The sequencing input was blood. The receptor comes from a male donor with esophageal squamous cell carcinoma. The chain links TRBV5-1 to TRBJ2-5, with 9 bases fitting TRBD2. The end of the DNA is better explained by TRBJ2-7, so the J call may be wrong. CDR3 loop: CASSLRLAGTYEQYF. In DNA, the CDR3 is TGCGCCAGCAGCTTGCGGCTAGCGGGGACCTACGAGCAGTACTTC.